This TCR beta chain is from a study of blood T cell repertoires in COVID-19. Sequencing used immunoSEQ multiplex PCR; TCRdb keeps in-frame clones, though not all of them. The table has approximately 46,000 clones, about 82% seen once. The V gene end was trimmed by 3 bases and the J gene end by 5 bases; junction bases not matched to a gene: 6. The CDR3 consists of 15 residues. Per the germline V gene, CDR1 is SEHNR and CDR2 is FQNEAQ (reference sequence). The chain combines TRBV7-9 with TRBJ1-4, with 7 bases lining up with TRBD1. This TCR was sampled from a human donor in a cohort sampled during active COVID-19. Sequencing input: peripheral blood. The CDR3 region has the DNA TGTGCCAGCAGCTTTACAGGGGCGCCGAATGAAAAACTGTTTTTT. It encodes CASSFTGAPNEKLFF.